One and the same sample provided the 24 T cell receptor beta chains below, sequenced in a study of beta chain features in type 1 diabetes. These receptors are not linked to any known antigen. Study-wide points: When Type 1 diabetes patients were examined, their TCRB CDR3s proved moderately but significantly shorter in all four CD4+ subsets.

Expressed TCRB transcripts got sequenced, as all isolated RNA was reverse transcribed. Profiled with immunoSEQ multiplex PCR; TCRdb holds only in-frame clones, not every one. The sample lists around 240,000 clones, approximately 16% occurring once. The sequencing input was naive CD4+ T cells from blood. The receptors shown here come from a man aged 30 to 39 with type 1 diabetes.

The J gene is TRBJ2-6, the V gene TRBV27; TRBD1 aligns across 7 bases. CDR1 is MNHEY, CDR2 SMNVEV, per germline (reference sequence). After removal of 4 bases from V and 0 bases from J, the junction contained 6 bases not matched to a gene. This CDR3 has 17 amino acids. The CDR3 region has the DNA TGTGCCAGCAGTTCAGTAGACAGGGCCTCTGGGGCCAACGTCCTGACTTTC. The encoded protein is CASSSVDRASGANVLTF.

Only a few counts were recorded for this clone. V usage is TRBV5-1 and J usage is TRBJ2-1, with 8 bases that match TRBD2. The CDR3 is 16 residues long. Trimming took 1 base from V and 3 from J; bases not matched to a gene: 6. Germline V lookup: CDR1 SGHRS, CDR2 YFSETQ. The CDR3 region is CASSLRSGDYYNEQFF. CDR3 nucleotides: TGCGCCAGCAGCTTGCGTAGCGGGGATTACTACAATGAGCAGTTCTTC.

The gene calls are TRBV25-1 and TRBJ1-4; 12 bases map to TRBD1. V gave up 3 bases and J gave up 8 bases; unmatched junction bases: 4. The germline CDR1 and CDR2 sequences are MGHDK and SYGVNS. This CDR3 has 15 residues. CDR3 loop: CASSDPGTGGEKLFF. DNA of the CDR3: TGTGCCAGCAGTGATCCCGGGACAGGGGGCGAAAAACTGTTTTTT.

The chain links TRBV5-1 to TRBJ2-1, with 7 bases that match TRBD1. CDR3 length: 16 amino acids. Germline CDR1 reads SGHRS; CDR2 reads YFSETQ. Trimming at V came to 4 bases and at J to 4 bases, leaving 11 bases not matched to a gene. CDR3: CASSRGTAEDYNEQFF. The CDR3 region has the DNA TGCGCCAGCAGCAGGGGGACAGCGGAGGATTACAATGAGCAGTTCTTC.

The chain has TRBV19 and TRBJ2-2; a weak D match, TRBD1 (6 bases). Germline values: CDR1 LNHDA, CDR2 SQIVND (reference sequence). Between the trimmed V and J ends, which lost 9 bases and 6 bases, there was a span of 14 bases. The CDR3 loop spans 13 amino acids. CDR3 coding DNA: TGTGCCAGCCGAGCCCAGGGGCCCGGGGAGCTGTTTTTT. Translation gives CASRAQGPGELFF.

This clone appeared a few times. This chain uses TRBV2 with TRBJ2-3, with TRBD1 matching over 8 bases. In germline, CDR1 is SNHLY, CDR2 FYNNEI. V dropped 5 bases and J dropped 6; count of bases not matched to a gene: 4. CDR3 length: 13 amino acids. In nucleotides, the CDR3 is TGTGCCAGCAGTTTTGACAGGGGCGATACGCAGTATTTT. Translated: CASSFDRGDTQYF.

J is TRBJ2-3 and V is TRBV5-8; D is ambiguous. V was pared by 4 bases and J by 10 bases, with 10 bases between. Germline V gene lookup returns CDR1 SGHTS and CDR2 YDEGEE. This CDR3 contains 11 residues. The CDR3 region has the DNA TGTGCCAGCAGCGTGTACCTTTCGCAGTATTTT. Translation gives CASSVYLSQYF.

In DNA form, the CDR3 reads TGTGCCAGCAGTTCCGGGACAACCTTTCGAGCCTACGAGCAGTACTTC. Translated: CASSSGTTFRAYEQYF. The rearrangement links TRBV2 to TRBJ2-7; the D gene is possibly TRBD1 (6 bases). CDR3 length equals 16 residues. The V gene's germline CDR1 is SNHLY and CDR2 FYNNEI. The V end was cut by 5 bases, the J end by 2 bases, with 19 bases between.

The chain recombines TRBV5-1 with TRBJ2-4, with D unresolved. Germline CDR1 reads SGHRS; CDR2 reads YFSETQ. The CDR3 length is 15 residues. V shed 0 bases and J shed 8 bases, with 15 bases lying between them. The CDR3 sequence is CASSLAVGIEDIQYF. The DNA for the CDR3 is TGCGCCAGCAGCTTGGCCGTAGGTATTGAGGACATTCAGTACTTC.

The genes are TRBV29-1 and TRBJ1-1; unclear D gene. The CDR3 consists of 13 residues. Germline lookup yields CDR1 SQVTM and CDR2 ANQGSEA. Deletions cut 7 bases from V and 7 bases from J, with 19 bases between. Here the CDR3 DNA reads TGCAGCGCTTTTCGGACGAGCAAGGATGAAGCTTTCTTT. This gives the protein CSAFRTSKDEAFF.

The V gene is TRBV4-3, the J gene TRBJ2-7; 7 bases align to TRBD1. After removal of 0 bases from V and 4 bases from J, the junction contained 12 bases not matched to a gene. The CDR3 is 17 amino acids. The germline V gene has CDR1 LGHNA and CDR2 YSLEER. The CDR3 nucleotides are TGCGCCAGCAGCCAAGATCCGACAGGGATAACATCATACGAGCAGTACTTC. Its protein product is CASSQDPTGITSYEQYF.

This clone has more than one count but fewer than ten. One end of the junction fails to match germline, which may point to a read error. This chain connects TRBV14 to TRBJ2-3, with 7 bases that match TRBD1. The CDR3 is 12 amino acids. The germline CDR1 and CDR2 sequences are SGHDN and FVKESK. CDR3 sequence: CASSQGDRALLF. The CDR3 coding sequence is TGTGCCAGCAGCCAAGGGGACAGAGCCCTTCTTTTT. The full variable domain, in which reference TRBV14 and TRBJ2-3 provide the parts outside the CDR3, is EAGVTQFPSHSVIEKGQTVTLRCDPISGHDNLYWYRRVMGKEIKFLLHFVKESKQDESGMPNNRFLAERTGGTYSTLKVQPAELEDSGVYFCASSQGDRALLFGPGTRLTVL.

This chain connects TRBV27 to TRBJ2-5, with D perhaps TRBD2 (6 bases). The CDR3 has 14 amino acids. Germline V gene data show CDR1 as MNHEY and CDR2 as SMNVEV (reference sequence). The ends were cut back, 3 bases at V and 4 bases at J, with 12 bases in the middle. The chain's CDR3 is CASSFPGETETQYF. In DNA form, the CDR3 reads TGTGCCAGCAGTTTCCCGGGGGAGACAGAGACCCAGTACTTC.

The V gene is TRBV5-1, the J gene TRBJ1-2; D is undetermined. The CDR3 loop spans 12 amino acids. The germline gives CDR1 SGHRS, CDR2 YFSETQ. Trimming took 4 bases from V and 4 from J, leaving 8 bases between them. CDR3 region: CASSEARYGYTF. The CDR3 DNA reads TGCGCCAGCAGCGAGGCCCGCTATGGCTACACCTTC.

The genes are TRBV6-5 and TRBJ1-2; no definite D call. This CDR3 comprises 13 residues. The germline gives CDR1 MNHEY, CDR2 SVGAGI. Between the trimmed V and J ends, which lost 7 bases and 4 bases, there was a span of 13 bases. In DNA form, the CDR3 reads TGTGCCAGCACACTCGGACGTCGCTATGGCTACACCTTC. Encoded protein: CASTLGRRYGYTF.

In nucleotides, the CDR3 is TGCGCCAGCAGTCAGGGCGCGACCAATGAGCAGTTCTTC. Residues: CASSQGATNEQFF. V and J are TRBV23-1 and TRBJ2-1; the D is unclear. TRBV23-1 is noted as an ORF with a role that remains uncertain. V lost 3 bases and J 6 bases, leaving 9 bases between the germline ends. CDR3 size: 13 residues.

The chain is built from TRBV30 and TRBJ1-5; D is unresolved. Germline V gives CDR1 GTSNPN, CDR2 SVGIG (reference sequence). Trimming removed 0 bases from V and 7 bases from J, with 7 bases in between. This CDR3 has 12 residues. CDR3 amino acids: CAWSVSGQPQHF. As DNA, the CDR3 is TGTGCCTGGAGTGTCTCGGGGCAGCCCCAGCATTTT.

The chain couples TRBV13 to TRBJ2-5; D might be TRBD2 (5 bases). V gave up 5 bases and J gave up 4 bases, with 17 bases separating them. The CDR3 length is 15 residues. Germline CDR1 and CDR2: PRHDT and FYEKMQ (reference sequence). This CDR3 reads CASSPRTVLGETQYF. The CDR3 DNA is TGTGCCAGCAGCCCCCGGACGGTACTAGGAGAGACCCAGTACTTC.

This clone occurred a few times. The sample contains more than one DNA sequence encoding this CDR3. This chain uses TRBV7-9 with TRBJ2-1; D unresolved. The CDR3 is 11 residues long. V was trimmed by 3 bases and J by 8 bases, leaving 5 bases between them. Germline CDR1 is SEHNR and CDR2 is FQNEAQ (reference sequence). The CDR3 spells CASSLYDEQFF. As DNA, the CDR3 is TGTGCCAGCAGCTTGTACGATGAGCAGTTCTTC.

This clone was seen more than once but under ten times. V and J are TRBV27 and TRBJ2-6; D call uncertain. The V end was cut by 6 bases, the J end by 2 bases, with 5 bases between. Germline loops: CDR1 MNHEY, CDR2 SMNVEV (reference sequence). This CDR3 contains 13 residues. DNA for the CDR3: TGTGCCAGCAGGTCTGCTGGGGCCAACGTCCTGACTTTC. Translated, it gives CASRSAGANVLTF.

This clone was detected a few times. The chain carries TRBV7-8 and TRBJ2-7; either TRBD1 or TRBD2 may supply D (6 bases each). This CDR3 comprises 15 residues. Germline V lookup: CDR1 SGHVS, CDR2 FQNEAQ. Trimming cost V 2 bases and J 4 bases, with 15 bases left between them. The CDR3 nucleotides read TGTGCCAGCAGCTTACTTGGGGGGCCGGAATACGAGCAGTACTTC. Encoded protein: CASSLLGGPEYEQYF.

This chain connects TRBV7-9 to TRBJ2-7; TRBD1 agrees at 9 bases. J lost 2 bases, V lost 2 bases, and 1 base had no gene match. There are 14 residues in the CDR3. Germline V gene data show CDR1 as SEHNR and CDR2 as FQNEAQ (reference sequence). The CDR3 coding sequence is TGTGCCAGCAGCTTAACAGGGGGCACCTACGAGCAGTACTTC. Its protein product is CASSLTGGTYEQYF.

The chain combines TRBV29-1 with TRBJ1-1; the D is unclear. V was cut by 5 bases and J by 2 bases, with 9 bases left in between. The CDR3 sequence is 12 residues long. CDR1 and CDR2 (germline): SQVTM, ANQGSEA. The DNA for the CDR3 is TGCAGCGTTTCGAGGCAAAACACTGAAGCTTTCTTT. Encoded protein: CSVSRQNTEAFF.

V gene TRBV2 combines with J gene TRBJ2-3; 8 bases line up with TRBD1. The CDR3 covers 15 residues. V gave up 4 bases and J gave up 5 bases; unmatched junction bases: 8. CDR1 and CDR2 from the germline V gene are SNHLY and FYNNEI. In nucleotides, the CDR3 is TGTGCCAGCAGTGCCCGGACAGGGAGGAGAGATACGCAGTATTTT. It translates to CASSARTGRRDTQYF.